The clone carrying this T cell receptor beta chain was seen a few times. Living in about 25 US areas, the participants were between about 18 and 95 years of age. Categorization into cohorts depended on clinical history that participants reported. The data derive from a study of blood T cell repertoires in COVID-19. V lost 6 bases, J lost 2 bases, and 19 bases lay in between. Germline V gene data show CDR1 as SGHVS and CDR2 as FQNEAQ. The CDR3 length is 16 residues. This table comes from immunoSEQ multiplex PCR, and its TCRdb copy is limited to in-frame clones, with some not included. The table includes 200,000 to 250,000 clones, approximately 80% detected once.

The sample comprised PBMCs or T cells enriched from blood (not recorded which). The gene calls are TRBV7-8 and TRBJ2-5; D is possibly TRBD1 (6 bases). The receptor was isolated from a man aged 55 to 70 who had recovered from COVID-19. Here the CDR3 reads CASSYRSGTSQETQYF. The DNA for the CDR3 is TGTGCCAGCAGTTATAGATCCGGGACAAGTCAAGAGACCCAGTACTTC.